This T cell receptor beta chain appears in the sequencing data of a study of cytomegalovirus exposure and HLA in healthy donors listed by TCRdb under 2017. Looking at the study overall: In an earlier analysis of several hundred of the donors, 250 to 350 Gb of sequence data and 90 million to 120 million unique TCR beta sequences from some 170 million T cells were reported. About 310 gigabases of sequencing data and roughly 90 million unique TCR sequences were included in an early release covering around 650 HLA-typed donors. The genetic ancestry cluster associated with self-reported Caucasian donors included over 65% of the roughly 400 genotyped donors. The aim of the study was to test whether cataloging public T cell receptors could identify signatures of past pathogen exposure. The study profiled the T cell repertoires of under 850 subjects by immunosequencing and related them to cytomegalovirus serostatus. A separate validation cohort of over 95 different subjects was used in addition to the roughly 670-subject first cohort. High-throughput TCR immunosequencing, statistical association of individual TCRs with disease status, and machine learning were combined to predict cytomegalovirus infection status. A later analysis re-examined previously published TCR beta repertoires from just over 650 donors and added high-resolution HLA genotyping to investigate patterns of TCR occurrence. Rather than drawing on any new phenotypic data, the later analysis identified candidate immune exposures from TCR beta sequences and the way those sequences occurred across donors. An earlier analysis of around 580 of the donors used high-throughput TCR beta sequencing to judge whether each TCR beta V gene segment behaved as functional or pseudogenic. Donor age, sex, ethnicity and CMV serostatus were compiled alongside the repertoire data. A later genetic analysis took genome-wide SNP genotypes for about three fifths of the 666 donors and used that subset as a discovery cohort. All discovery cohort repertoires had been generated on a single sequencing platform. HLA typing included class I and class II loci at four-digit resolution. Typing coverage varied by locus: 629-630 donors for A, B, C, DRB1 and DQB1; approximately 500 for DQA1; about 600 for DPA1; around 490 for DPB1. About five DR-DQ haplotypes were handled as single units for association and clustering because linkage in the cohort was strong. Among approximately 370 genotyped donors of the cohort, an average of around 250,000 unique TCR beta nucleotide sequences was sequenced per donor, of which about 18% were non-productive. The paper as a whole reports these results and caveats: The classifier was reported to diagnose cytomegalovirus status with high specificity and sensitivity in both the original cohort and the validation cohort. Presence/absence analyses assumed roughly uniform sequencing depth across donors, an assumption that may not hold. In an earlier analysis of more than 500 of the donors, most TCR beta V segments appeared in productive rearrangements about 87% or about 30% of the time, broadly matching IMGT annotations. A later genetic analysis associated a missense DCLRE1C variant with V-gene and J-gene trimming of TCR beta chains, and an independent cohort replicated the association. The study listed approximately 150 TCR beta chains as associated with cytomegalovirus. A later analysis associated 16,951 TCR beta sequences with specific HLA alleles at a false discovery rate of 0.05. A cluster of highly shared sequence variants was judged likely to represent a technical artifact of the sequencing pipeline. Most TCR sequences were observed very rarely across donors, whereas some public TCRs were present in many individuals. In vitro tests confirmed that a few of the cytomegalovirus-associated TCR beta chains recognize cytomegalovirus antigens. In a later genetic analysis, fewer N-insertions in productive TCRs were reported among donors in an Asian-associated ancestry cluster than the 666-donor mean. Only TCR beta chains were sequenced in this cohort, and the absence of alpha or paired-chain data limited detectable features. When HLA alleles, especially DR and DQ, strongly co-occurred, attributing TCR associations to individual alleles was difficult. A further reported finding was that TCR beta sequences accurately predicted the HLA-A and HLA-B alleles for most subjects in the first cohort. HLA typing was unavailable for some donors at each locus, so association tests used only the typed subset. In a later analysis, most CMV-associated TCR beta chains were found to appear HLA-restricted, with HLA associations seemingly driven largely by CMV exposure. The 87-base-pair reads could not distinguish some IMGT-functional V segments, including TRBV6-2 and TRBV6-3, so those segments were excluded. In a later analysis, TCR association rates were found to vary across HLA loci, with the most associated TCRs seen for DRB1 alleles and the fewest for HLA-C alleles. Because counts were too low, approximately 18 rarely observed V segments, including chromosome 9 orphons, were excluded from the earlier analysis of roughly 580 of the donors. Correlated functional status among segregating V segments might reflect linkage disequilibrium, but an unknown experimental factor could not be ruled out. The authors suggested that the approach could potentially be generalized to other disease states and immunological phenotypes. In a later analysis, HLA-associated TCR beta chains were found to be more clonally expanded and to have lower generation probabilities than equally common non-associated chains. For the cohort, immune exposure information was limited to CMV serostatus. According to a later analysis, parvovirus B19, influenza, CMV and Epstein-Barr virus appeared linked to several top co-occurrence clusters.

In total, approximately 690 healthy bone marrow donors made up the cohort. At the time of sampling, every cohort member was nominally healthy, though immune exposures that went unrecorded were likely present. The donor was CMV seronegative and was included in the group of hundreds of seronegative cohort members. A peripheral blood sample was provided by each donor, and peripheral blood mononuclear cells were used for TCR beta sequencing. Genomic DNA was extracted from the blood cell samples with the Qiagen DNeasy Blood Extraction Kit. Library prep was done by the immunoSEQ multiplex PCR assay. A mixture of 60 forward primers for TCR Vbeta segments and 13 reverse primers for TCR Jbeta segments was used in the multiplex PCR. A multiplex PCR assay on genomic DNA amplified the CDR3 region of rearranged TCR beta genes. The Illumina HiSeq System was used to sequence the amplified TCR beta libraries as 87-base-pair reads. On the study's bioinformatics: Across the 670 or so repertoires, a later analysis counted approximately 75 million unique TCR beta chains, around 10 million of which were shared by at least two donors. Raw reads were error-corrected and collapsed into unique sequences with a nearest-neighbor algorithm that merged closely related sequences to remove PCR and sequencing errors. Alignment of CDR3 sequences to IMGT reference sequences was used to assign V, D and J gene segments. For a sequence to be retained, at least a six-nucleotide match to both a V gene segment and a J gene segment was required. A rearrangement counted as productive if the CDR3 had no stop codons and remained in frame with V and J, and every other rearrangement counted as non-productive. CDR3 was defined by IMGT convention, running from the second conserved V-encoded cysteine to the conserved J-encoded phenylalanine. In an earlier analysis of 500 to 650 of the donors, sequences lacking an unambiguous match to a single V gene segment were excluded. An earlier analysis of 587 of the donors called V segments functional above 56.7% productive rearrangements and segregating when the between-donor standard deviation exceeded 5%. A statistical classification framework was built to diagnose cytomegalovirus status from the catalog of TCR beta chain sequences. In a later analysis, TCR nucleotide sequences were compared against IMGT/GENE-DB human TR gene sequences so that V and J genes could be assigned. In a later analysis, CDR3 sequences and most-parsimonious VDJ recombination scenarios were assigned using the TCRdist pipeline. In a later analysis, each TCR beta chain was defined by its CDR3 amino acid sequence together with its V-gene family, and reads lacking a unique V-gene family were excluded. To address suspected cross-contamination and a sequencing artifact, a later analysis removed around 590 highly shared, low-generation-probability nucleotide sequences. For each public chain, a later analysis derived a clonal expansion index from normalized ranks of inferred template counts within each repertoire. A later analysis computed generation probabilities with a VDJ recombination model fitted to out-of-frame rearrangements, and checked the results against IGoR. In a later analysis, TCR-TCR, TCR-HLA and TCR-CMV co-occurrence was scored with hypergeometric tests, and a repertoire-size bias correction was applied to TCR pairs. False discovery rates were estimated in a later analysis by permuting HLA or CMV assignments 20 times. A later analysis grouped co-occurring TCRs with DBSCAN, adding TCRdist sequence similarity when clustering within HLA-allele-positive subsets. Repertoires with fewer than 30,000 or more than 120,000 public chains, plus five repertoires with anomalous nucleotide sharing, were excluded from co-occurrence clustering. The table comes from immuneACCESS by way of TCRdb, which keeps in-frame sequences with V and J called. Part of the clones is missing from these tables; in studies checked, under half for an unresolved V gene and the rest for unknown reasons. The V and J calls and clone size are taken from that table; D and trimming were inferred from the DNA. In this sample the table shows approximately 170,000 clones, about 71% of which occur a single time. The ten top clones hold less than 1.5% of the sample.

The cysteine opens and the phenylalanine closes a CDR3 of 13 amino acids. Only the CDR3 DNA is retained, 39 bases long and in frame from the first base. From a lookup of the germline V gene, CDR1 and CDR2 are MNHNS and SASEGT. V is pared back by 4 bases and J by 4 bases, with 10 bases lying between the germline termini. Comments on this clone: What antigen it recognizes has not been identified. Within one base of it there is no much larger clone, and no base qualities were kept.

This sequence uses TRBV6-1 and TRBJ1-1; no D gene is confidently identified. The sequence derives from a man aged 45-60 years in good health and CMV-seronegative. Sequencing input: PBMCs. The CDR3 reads CASSAGSLTEAFF. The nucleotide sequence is TGTGCCAGCAGTGCGGGGAGTCTCACTGAAGCTTTCTTT.